The following is a T cell receptor beta chain sequence with its context. Its cognate antigen has yet to be identified. Qualities for individual bases were not recorded, and no much larger clone is one base off. V was cut back by 0 bases and J by 3 bases, leaving a gap of 5 bases between them. The CDR3 covers 14 residues, taking in both the cysteine and the phenylalanine. The DNA shown is the 42-base CDR3, in frame from base 1. CDR1 and CDR2, looked up from the germline V gene, are MGHRA and YSYEKL. The data stem from a study of CD8 T cells in ankylosing spondylitis (dated by TCRdb to 2016 to 2017). About the investigation overall: T cell receptor beta repertoires were profiled in healthy donors and ankylosing spondylitis patients so that disease-linked TCR variants could be found. The full study cohort was made up of approximately 27 ankylosing spondylitis patients and roughly 98 healthy donors. Peripheral blood was sampled, and synovial fluid was also collected from ankylosing spondylitis patients. Study-wide conclusions, independent of this receptor: Some TCR beta motif variants had previously been reported in synovial fluid and blood of reactive arthritis patients, which suggested common disease-initiation mechanisms. A TCR beta motif made up of eight or nine highly homologous amino acid variants appeared to be characteristic of blood from ankylosing spondylitis patients. In peripheral blood, the disease-linked clones were found at relatively low frequencies and had a CD8+ phenotype. According to the report, matched synovial fluid samples from ankylosing spondylitis patients were significantly enriched for the disease-linked clones.

TCRdb lists the instrument as Illumina HiSeq 2500. Quantitative 5'-RACE with molecular barcodes was used to prepare TCR beta libraries. As for how the authors treated the data: A new computational method, built on a probabilistic model of VDJ rearrangement, was used to identify disease-linked TCR variants. Starting from the raw public reads, TCRdb applied fastp trimming at Q25, assembled clones with MiXCR and retained in-frame beta chains. Entries that share a CDR3 protein sequence are merged under the most common genes and DNA. In this record, the V and J calls reflect TCRdb's handling and not the investigators' own analysis. Recorded for this sample are 150,000 to 200,000 distinct CDR3 sequences; roughly 13% of them occurred a single time. The ten top clones hold approximately 11% of the sample.

The sample taken for sequencing was blood, either unsorted or a sorted T cell fraction (not recorded which). The sequence joins TRBV4-1 to TRBJ2-2, with the D gene not confidently named. This sequence originates from a female donor with ankylosing spondylitis or in good health (not recorded which). The encoded CDR3 is CASSQEDHTGELFF. In nucleotide form, the sequence is TGCGCCAGCAGCCAAGAGGACCACACCGGGGAGCTGTTTTTT.